These 29 T cell receptor beta chains came from one sample sequenced in a study of cytomegalovirus exposure and HLA in healthy donors (dated by TCRdb to about 2017). Libraries were made using the immunoSEQ multiplex PCR assay. The multiplex PCR relied on a mix of 60 forward primers for TCR Vbeta segments and 13 reverse primers for TCR Jbeta segments. Held by TCRdb, this immuneACCESS table contains in-frame sequences only and omits some clones. Under half of the omission traces to an unresolved V gene where checked; the cause of the rest is unknown. The sample yields over 80,000 clones; 65% to 85% were counted once. The top ten clones comprise roughly 3.8% of the sample. The sample consisted of PBMCs. These receptors were taken from a man aged 50-59 years in good health and CMV-seronegative.

The sample holds a few counts of this clone. The chain carries TRBV9 and TRBJ2-4; 11 nucleotides match TRBD1. J was trimmed by 7 bases and V by 3 bases; bases with no gene match: 3. Germline V CDR1 and CDR2: SGDLS, YYNGEE. CDR3 length equals 14 residues. CDR3 nucleotides: TGTGCCAGCAGCGAGGACAGGGGGCTGAACATTCAGTACTTC. Amino acid sequence: CASSEDRGLNIQYF. Full variable domain (rest looked up from reference TRBV9 and TRBJ2-4): DSGVTQTPKHLITATGQRVTLRCSPRSGDLSVYWYQQSLDQGLQFLIQYYNGEERAKGNILERFSAQQFPDLHSELNLSSLELGDSALYFCASSEDRGLNIQYFGAGTRLSVL.

The V gene is TRBV6-5, the J gene TRBJ2-7; 8 nucleotides align to TRBD1. The CDR3 consists of 14 residues. Germline assignment: CDR1 MNHEY and CDR2 SVGAGI. Trimming cost V 7 bases and J 0 bases; bases outside gene matches: 5. CDR3 DNA: TGTGCCAGCACTTCGACAGGGGCCTCCTACGAGCAGTACTTC. It yields the protein CASTSTGASYEQYF.

This clone was observed a single time. This chain uses TRBV4-2 with TRBJ2-1; D is possibly TRBD2 (5 bases). V gave up 4 bases and J gave up 0 bases, with 10 bases separating them. The germline CDR1 and CDR2 sequences are LGHNA and YNFKEQ. This CDR3 comprises 15 residues. The CDR3 bases are TGTGCCAGCAGCCCGACTACTGCCTCCTACAATGAGCAGTTCTTC. Protein sequence: CASSPTTASYNEQFF.

The chain is built from TRBV28 and TRBJ2-1; 7 nucleotides match TRBD2. The CDR3 runs to 15 residues. The V segment lost 8 bases and the J segment 6 bases; nucleotides outside the gene matches: 13. CDR1 is MDHEN and CDR2 is SYDVKM in the germline V gene. Here the CDR3 reads CASGLDWREGNEQFF. In DNA, the CDR3 is TGTGCCAGCGGGCTGGACTGGAGGGAGGGCAATGAGCAGTTCTTC.

This clone was counted between two and nine times. The chain carries TRBV27 and TRBJ2-7; a weak D match, TRBD1 (6 bases). V lost 6 bases and J lost 3, with 15 bases in between. This CDR3 has 14 residues. CDR1 and CDR2 (germline): MNHEY, SMNVEV (reference sequence). The DNA for the CDR3 is TGTGCCAGCAGCCCCACGACAGGAAACTACGAGCAGTACTTC. It codes for CASSPTTGNYEQYF.

In the case of this clone: The missing conserved phenylalanine or tryptophan at the end of this CDR3 makes a read error likely. The chain uses TRBV5-1 and TRBJ2-7; a possible D gene is TRBD2 (5 bases). V lost 0 bases and J lost 7, with 17 bases in between. This CDR3 is built from 15 residues. The germline CDR1 and CDR2 sequences are SGHRS and YFSETQ. In DNA, the CDR3 is TGCGCCAGCAGCTTGGGGGAGACGAGTTCCGGGGAGCAGTACCTC. This gives the protein CASSLGETSSGEQYL.

The chain couples TRBV18 to TRBJ1-4; D is undetermined. The CDR3 is 14 amino acids. Trimming pared 2 bases from V and 6 bases from J, leaving 10 bases between. Germline CDR1 and CDR2: KGHSH and LQKENI. CDR3 DNA sequence: TGTGCCAGCTCACCAACCGGTATTGATGAAAAACTGTTTTTT. Translated, it gives CASSPTGIDEKLFF.

The genes are TRBV6-5 and TRBJ2-7; TRBD1 agrees at 8 bases. In germline, CDR1 is MNHEY, CDR2 SVGAGI. The CDR3 sequence is 11 residues long. Germline trimming cut 10 bases from V and 6 bases from J; bases unmatched to any gene: 5. For the CDR3, the DNA is TGTGCCATCGGGACAGGTGGCGAGCAGTACTTC. This codes for CAIGTGGEQYF.

The V call is TRBV5-4, the J call TRBJ1-6; 10 positions agree with TRBD1. Per germline, CDR1 SGHNT and CDR2 YYREEE (reference sequence). After removal of 4 bases from V and 9 bases from J, the junction contained 10 bases not matched to a gene. The CDR3 extends over 16 amino acids. The CDR3 nucleotides read TGTGCCAGCAGCGGTGCGCCGGGACAGGGGACTTCACCCCTCCACTTT. Its translation is CASSGAPGQGTSPLHF.

This chain joins TRBV7-6 and TRBJ2-1, with D possibly being TRBD1 (5 bases). Germline values: CDR1 SGHVS, CDR2 FNYEAQ. Trimming cost V 6 bases and J 8 bases, with 20 bases left between them. The CDR3 is made up of 15 amino acids. CDR3 nucleotide sequence: TGTGCCAGCAGACCCAGGGAAAAGGGCTGGGATGAGCAGTTCTTC. Encoded protein: CASRPREKGWDEQFF.

This chain joins TRBV28 and TRBJ1-5; the match to TRBD1 covers 9 bases. Germline assignment: CDR1 MDHEN and CDR2 SYDVKM. CDR3 length: 17 residues. With V trimmed by 8 bases and J by 10 bases, 21 bases remained unmatched. This CDR3 is CASLASPGTGSSHPQHF. CDR3 DNA: TGTGCCAGCTTAGCATCACCCGGGACAGGGTCCAGTCACCCCCAGCATTTT. The variable domain in full, with the rest retrieved from reference TRBV28 and TRBJ1-5, is DVKVTQSSRYLVKRTGEKVFLECVQDMDHENMFWYRQDPGLGLRLIYFSYDVKMKEKGDIPEGYSVSREKKERFSLILESASTNQTSMYLCASLASPGTGSSHPQHFGDGTRLSIL.

V is TRBV4-1 and J is TRBJ2-6; D call uncertain. Germline CDR1 is MGHRA and CDR2 is YSYEKL. Trimming took 4 bases from V and 4 from J, leaving 11 bases between them. CDR3 length equals 15 residues. As DNA, the CDR3 is TGCGCCAGCAGCCCATCCTCGGAGGGGGCCAACGTCCTGACTTTC. It codes for CASSPSSEGANVLTF.

This rearrangement joins TRBV29-1 to TRBJ1-5; a possible D gene is TRBD1 (6 bases). The V and J ends lost 6 bases and 0 bases respectively, with 15 bases between them. The CDR3 runs to 15 residues. Germline CDR1 is SQVTM and CDR2 is ANQGSEA. CDR3: CSVSVDRYSNQPQHF. DNA of the CDR3: TGCAGCGTCAGTGTAGACAGGTATAGCAATCAGCCCCAGCATTTT.

The chain uses TRBV7-6 and TRBJ1-1; D may be TRBD1 (6 bases). This CDR3 spans 13 amino acids. Trimming shortened V by 6 bases and J by 7 bases, and 15 bases separated the two germline ends. Germline V gene data show CDR1 as SGHVS and CDR2 as FNYEAQ. The CDR3: CASSHRAEGEAFF. In DNA form, the CDR3 reads TGTGCCAGCAGTCACAGGGCAGAGGGTGAAGCTTTCTTT.

The chain uses TRBV4-1 and TRBJ2-1, with 9 bases identical to TRBD2. Germline V gene lookup returns CDR1 MGHRA and CDR2 YSYEKL. V trimming: 0 bases; J trimming: 7 bases; junction bases outside the gene matches: 19. The CDR3 contains 20 residues. Here the CDR3 reads CASSQDLGRVAGENVNEQFF. In nucleotides, the CDR3 is TGCGCCAGCAGCCAAGATCTCGGGAGGGTAGCGGGAGAGAATGTGAATGAGCAGTTCTTC.

The V and J genes are TRBV5-1 and TRBJ2-3, with D possibly TRBD1 on 5 matching bases. V lost 7 bases to trimming and J lost 0 bases, with 12 bases between them. CDR3 length equals 14 residues. Germline-derived CDR1 and CDR2 are SGHRS and YFSETQ. CDR3 nucleotide sequence: TGCGCCAGCGCCAAAGGGGATAGCACAGATACGCAGTATTTT. Protein product: CASAKGDSTDTQYF.

The J gene is TRBJ2-5, the V gene TRBV28, with 11 bases that match TRBD2. With V trimmed by 6 bases and J by 4 bases, 7 bases remained unmatched. The germline CDR1 and CDR2 sequences are MDHEN and SYDVKM. The length of the CDR3 is 15 residues. The CDR3: CASSGIAGGRETQYF. The CDR3 nucleotides read TGTGCCAGCAGCGGTATAGCGGGAGGGCGAGAGACCCAGTACTTC.

V is TRBV28 and J is TRBJ1-2; D may be TRBD1 (6 bases). CDR3 length: 13 amino acids. V shed 8 bases and J shed 4 bases, with 14 bases lying between them. CDR1 is MDHEN and CDR2 is SYDVKM in the germline V gene. CDR3 sequence: CASSSGGRYGYTF. CDR3 sequence (DNA): TGTGCCAGCTCCTCGGGGGGGCGCTATGGCTACACCTTC.

The chain carries TRBV7-2 and TRBJ2-5; D might be TRBD2 (5 bases). CDR1 and CDR2 (germline): SGHTA, FQGNSA. V was trimmed by 8 bases and J by 7 bases, leaving 17 bases between them. The CDR3 sequence is 13 residues long. For the CDR3, the DNA is TGTGCCAGCCCGGGCGGGCGGGCGATGACCCAGTACTTC. Encoded protein: CASPGGRAMTQYF.

The chain joins TRBV5-4 to TRBJ2-3, with a possible D match to TRBD1 (6 bases). This CDR3 has 16 amino acids. The V gene lost 0 bases and the J gene lost 1 base, with 12 bases spanning the gap. CDR1 SGHNT and CDR2 YYREEE come from the germline V gene (reference sequence). The CDR3 bases are TGTGCCAGCAGCTTGGGAGGGGCAGGGGGCACAGATACGCAGTATTTT. The encoded protein is CASSLGGAGGTDTQYF.

The chain uses TRBV7-9 and TRBJ1-1; the match to TRBD1 covers 8 bases. J gave up 6 bases and V 5 bases, and 11 bases lay outside the gene matches. Germline CDR1 reads SEHNR; CDR2 reads FQNEAQ (reference sequence). There are 15 residues in the CDR3. Written as DNA, the CDR3 is TGTGCCAGCAGCGAGGCAGGGGGCCGGGGCGCTGAAGCTTTCTTT. It is translated as CASSEAGGRGAEAFF.

This sequence joins TRBV5-6 and TRBJ2-5; D unclear. Germline lookup yields CDR1 SGHDT and CDR2 YYEEEE. Trimming cost V 3 bases and J 2 bases, with 8 bases left between them. This CDR3 is built from 13 residues. CDR3 in amino acids: CASSSQNQETQYF. The CDR3 DNA reads TGTGCCAGCAGCTCCCAAAATCAAGAGACCCAGTACTTC.

V is TRBV19 and J is TRBJ1-5, with D possibly matching TRBD1 (5 bases). The length of the CDR3 is 13 residues. Germline V gene lookup returns CDR1 LNHDA and CDR2 SQIVND (reference sequence). The germline V and J ends were trimmed by 5 bases and 6 bases, with 11 bases remaining between them. CDR3: CASSYDRGQPQHF. CDR3 in DNA: TGTGCCAGTAGTTACGACAGAGGTCAGCCCCAGCATTTT.

J is TRBJ1-1 and V is TRBV29-1, with a weak D call TRBD1 (6 bases). The germline V gene encodes CDR1 SQVTM and CDR2 ANQGSEA. The length of the CDR3 is 11 residues. The CDR3 sequence: CSGGRVTEAFF. DNA for the CDR3: TGCAGTGGGGGCAGGGTCACTGAAGCTTTCTTT.

A few counts support this clone. The gene calls are TRBV7-2 and TRBJ1-2; TRBD1 might be the D (5 bases). The length of the CDR3 is 14 residues. V dropped 1 base and J dropped 1 base, with 7 bases sitting between them. Germline assignment: CDR1 SGHTA and CDR2 FQGNSA. In DNA, the CDR3 is TGTGCCAGCAGCTTAGAGGGACTTAACTATGGCTACACCTTC. Amino acid sequence: CASSLEGLNYGYTF.

To note about this clone: At one end the junction does not follow the germline gene, possibly because of a read error. V usage is TRBV7-9 and J usage is TRBJ2-7; TRBD2 might be the D (6 bases). Germline CDR1 reads SEHNR; CDR2 reads FQNEAQ (reference sequence). CDR3 length: 16 amino acids. CDR3: CSSSPPGGRMLGEQYF. The CDR3 coding sequence is TGTTCCAGCAGCCCCCCCGGAGGGCGCATGTTGGGGGAGCAGTACTTC.

V gene TRBV9 combines with J gene TRBJ2-1; 11 bases are a match to TRBD1. The CDR3 length is 16 residues. The trim removed 4 bases at V and 4 bases at J, leaving 7 bases unmatched. Germline V gene lookup returns CDR1 SGDLS and CDR2 YYNGEE. This chain's CDR3 is CASSPTGTGGYNEQFF. CDR3 bases: TGTGCCAGCAGCCCTACCGGGACAGGGGGTTACAATGAGCAGTTCTTC.

The V and J genes are TRBV30 and TRBJ1-6; D gene uncertain. The length of the CDR3 is 14 residues. The germline V gene encodes CDR1 GTSNPN and CDR2 SVGIG (reference sequence). Trimming took off 0 bases at V and 11 bases at J, with 14 bases between the two ends. The CDR3 nucleotides are TGTGCCTGGAGTGTAATGAGGGCGGATCCACCCCTCCACTTT. Translated, it gives CAWSVMRADPPLHF.

The chain joins TRBV5-5 to TRBJ1-4; TRBD1 aligns across 9 bases. Looked up from germline, CDR1 is SGHKS and CDR2 is YYEKEE (reference sequence). V lost 3 bases and J lost 7; bases outside the gene matches: 10. This CDR3 spans 16 amino acids. The CDR3 loop is CASSSPSGTGREKLFF. The CDR3, as DNA: TGTGCCAGCAGCTCTCCCTCCGGGACAGGGCGTGAAAAACTGTTTTTT.